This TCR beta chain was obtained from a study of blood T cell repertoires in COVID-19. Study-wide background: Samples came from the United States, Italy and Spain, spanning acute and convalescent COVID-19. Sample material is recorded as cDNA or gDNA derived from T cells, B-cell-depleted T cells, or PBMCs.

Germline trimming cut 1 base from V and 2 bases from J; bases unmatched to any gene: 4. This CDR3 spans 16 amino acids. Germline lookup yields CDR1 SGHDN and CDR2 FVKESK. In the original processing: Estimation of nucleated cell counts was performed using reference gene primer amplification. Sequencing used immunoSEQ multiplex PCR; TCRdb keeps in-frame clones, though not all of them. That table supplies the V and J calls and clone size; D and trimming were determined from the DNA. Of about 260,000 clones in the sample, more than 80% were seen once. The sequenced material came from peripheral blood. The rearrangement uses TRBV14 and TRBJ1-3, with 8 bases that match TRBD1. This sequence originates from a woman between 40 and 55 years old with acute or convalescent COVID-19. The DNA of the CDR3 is TGTGCCAGCAGCCAAGCCTACAGGGGGACTGGAAACACCATATATTTT. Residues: CASSQAYRGTGNTIYF. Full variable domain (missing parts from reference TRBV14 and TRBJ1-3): EAGVTQFPSHSVIEKGQTVTLRCDPISGHDNLYWYRRVMGKEIKFLLHFVKESKQDESGMPNNRFLAERTGGTYSTLKVQPAELEDSGVYFCASSQAYRGTGNTIYFGEGSWLTVV.